Listed here are 29 T cell receptor beta chains from one sample, sequenced in a study of blood T cell repertoires in COVID-19. This table comes from immunoSEQ multiplex PCR, and its TCRdb copy is limited to in-frame clones, with some not included. The sample carries approximately 53,000 clones, 75% to 85% recorded once. Material for sequencing was peripheral blood. The receptors come from a woman aged 55-75 years with acute or convalescent COVID-19.

The CDR3 DNA is TGTGCCAGTAGGTCTGGGGCGACGGGCTACAATGAGCAGTTCTTC. It specifies CASRSGATGYNEQFF. The genes are TRBV19 and TRBJ2-1; D might be TRBD1 (5 bases). The germline V and J ends were trimmed by 6 bases and 3 bases, with 15 bases remaining between them. Germline CDR1 is LNHDA and CDR2 is SQIVND (reference sequence). This CDR3 comprises 15 residues.

The J gene is TRBJ2-5, the V gene TRBV4-2; 8 bases align to TRBD2. The germline V gene encodes CDR1 LGHNA and CDR2 YNFKEQ. CDR3 length: 16 residues. Trimming took 1 base from V and 5 from J; bases not matched to a gene: 9. CDR3 amino acids: CASSQGSGEAGETQYF. The CDR3 bases are TGTGCCAGCAGCCAAGGTAGCGGGGAAGCGGGGGAGACCCAGTACTTC.

This sequence joins TRBV5-8 and TRBJ2-3; 9 positions agree with TRBD1. The CDR3 covers 14 residues. V dropped 4 bases and J dropped 6; count of bases not matched to a gene: 6. The germline gives CDR1 SGHTS, CDR2 YDEGEE. The CDR3 nucleotides read TGTGCCAGCAGCGGGGGACAGGGCCTCGATACGCAGTATTTT. As protein: CASSGGQGLDTQYF.

V usage is TRBV5-1 and J usage is TRBJ2-5, with 7 bases identical to TRBD1. Germline V lookup: CDR1 SGHRS, CDR2 YFSETQ. Trimming cost V 3 bases and J 6 bases; bases outside gene matches: 14. This CDR3 spans 16 amino acids. Here the CDR3 DNA reads TGCGCCAGCAGCTCACGATCCCGGGACAGTCGTAAGACCCAGTACTTC. This encodes CASSSRSRDSRKTQYF.

The V call is TRBV6-1, the J call TRBJ1-4; the match to TRBD1 covers 10 bases. This CDR3 has 16 residues. Germline CDR1 reads MNHNS; CDR2 reads SASEGT. The trim removed 2 bases at V and 3 bases at J, leaving 3 bases unmatched. The CDR3 reads CASSESGQGANEKLFF. The CDR3 nucleotides read TGTGCCAGCAGTGAAAGTGGACAGGGGGCTAATGAAAAACTGTTTTTT.

This clone appeared once. This chain connects TRBV28 to TRBJ1-2, with TRBD1 matching over 9 bases. V shed 6 bases and J 6 bases; nucleotides not matched to a gene: 5. The CDR3 totals 13 residues. Germline lookup yields CDR1 MDHEN and CDR2 SYDVKM. In nucleotides, the CDR3 is TGTGCCAGCAGCCGGGACAGGGCGGATGGCTACACCTTC. It is translated as CASSRDRADGYTF.

The CDR3 reads CASSLSPSIYNSPLHF. The DNA for the CDR3 is TGTGCCAGCAGTTTAAGCCCTTCGATTTATAATTCACCCCTCCACTTT. The V gene is TRBV27, the J gene TRBJ1-6; D gene uncertain. The V gene's germline CDR1 is MNHEY and CDR2 SMNVEV (reference sequence). The CDR3 contains 16 residues. Trimming took 2 bases from V and 4 from J, leaving 12 bases between them.

V usage is TRBV19 and J usage is TRBJ1-2; D is unresolved. V was clipped by 4 bases and J by 1 base, with 4 bases between them. Germline V gene sequence: CDR1 LNHDA, CDR2 SQIVND (reference sequence). This CDR3 contains 12 residues. CDR3 sequence reads: CASSKLNYGYTF. DNA for the CDR3: TGTGCCAGTAGTAAGCTTAACTATGGCTACACCTTC. Using reference TRBV19 and TRBJ1-2 for the parts outside the CDR3, the full variable domain is DGGITQSPKYLFRKEGQNVTLSCEQNLNHDAMYWYRQDPGQGLRLIYYSQIVNDFQKGDIAEGYSVSREKKESFPLTVTSAQKNPTAFYLCASSKLNYGYTFGSGTRLTVV.

V gene TRBV27 combines with J gene TRBJ1-5; maybe TRBD1 (5 bases). Germline loops: CDR1 MNHEY, CDR2 SMNVEV (reference sequence). This CDR3 region has 16 residues. V was cut by 5 bases and J by 1 base, with 15 bases left in between. The CDR3 coding sequence is TGTGCCAGCAGTAGAGGGGACGGGGGAAGCAATCAGCCCCAGCATTTT. As protein: CASSRGDGGSNQPQHF.

As concerns this clone: The junction differs from germline at one of its ends, possibly a read error. The chain links TRBV7-7 to TRBJ2-3, with 11 bases identical to TRBD2. The germline V gene has CDR1 SSHAT and CDR2 FNYEAQ (reference sequence). The length of the CDR3 is 17 residues. Here the CDR3 reads CASSPINLAGGTDTQYF. DNA of the CDR3: TGTGCTAGCAGCCCGATCAATCTAGCGGGGGGAACAGATACGCAGTATTTT.

J is TRBJ2-1 and V is TRBV7-2; TRBD2 agrees at 10 bases. The germline CDR1 and CDR2 sequences are SGHTA and FQGNSA. Unmatched junction bases numbered 8, after V lost 2 bases and J lost 7 bases. CDR3 size: 16 residues. The CDR3 sequence: CASSLHASGSYNEQFF. The DNA for the CDR3 is TGTGCCAGCAGCTTACATGCTAGCGGGAGCTATAATGAGCAGTTCTTC.

The chain employs TRBV18 and TRBJ1-2; D gene uncertain. Germline CDR1 reads KGHSH; CDR2 reads LQKENI. The V gene lost 3 bases and the J gene lost 7 bases, with 18 bases spanning the gap. The CDR3 extends over 15 amino acids. The CDR3, as DNA: TGTGCCAGCTCACCCTCCGGGTTGGCTCTAGGTGGCTACACCTTC. It encodes CASSPSGLALGGYTF.

The V and J genes are TRBV5-1 and TRBJ2-5; tentatively, D is TRBD1 (6 bases). Germline loops: CDR1 SGHRS, CDR2 YFSETQ. Trimming stripped 1 base from V and 6 bases from J, with 10 bases between. This CDR3 is 13 amino acids long. CDR3 sequence reads: CASSLTGPKTQYF. The CDR3 DNA is TGCGCCAGCAGCTTGACAGGGCCAAAGACCCAGTACTTC.

This sequence joins TRBV5-1 and TRBJ2-3; 9 bases agree with TRBD2. CDR1 SGHRS and CDR2 YFSETQ come from the germline V gene. The junction had 6 bases not matched to a gene; V was cut back by 1 base and J by 6 bases. The CDR3 is 15 residues long. For the CDR3, the DNA is TGCGCCAGCAGCTTGTTAATAGCGGGAGAGGATACGCAGTATTTT. Protein sequence: CASSLLIAGEDTQYF.

This chain joins TRBV29-1 and TRBJ2-3; 11 nucleotides agree with TRBD2. V shed 4 bases and J 2 bases; nucleotides not matched to a gene: 8. Germline V CDR1 and CDR2: SQVTM, ANQGSEA. This CDR3 has 16 amino acids. The CDR3 region has the DNA TGCAGCGTTGTAGCGGGGGGGGTCCCCGTCACAGATACGCAGTATTTT. Translated, it gives CSVVAGGVPVTDTQYF.

This sequence joins TRBV25-1 and TRBJ2-5; unclear D gene. This CDR3 contains 15 residues. With 1 base removed from V and 4 bases from J, the gap between germline ends came to 13 bases. Germline V CDR1 and CDR2: MGHDK, SYGVNS. CDR3: CASSESTTPRETQYF. In DNA, the CDR3 is TGTGCCAGCAGTGAATCAACAACGCCAAGAGAGACCCAGTACTTC. The full variable domain, its missing parts supplied by reference TRBV25-1 and TRBJ2-5, is EADIYQTPRYLVIGTGKKITLECSQTMGHDKMYWYQQDPGMELHLIHYSYGVNSTEKGDLSSESTVSRIRTEHFPLTLESARPSHTSQYLCASSESTTPRETQYFGPGTRLLVL.

This clone was counted a single time. The rearrangement links TRBV19 to TRBJ2-1; 8 bases map to TRBD2. Germline V gene lookup returns CDR1 LNHDA and CDR2 SQIVND (reference sequence). After removal of 10 bases from V and 0 bases from J, the junction contained 8 bases not matched to a gene. The CDR3 has 15 residues. The chain's CDR3 is CATTGTSGSYNEQFF. In DNA form, the CDR3 reads TGTGCCACAACCGGGACTAGTGGCTCCTACAATGAGCAGTTCTTC.

Concerning this clone: A much bigger clone sits one base away, suggesting this may be a read error. In this CDR3 the conserved last residue, phenylalanine or tryptophan, is missing, so a read error is likely. The DNA is left out, because the CDR3 cannot be placed on it with certainty; the CDR3 is given as TCRdb lists it. The V and J genes are TRBV5-4 and TRBJ1-5; TRBD1, the table's D call, lacks a check against the DNA. The CDR3 spans 12 amino acids, including both terminal residues. Germline V gene lookup returns CDR1 SGHNT and CDR2 YYREEE (reference sequence). The CDR3 here is CASSFGQSFAAV.

The chain recombines TRBV18 with TRBJ1-2; a weak D match, TRBD1 (6 bases). Germline values: CDR1 KGHSH, CDR2 LQKENI. Trimming took 3 bases from V and 4 from J, leaving 12 bases between them. The CDR3 loop spans 14 amino acids. The CDR3 sequence: CASSPAGAPYGYTF. The CDR3 DNA is TGTGCCAGCTCACCGGCAGGGGCCCCCTATGGCTACACCTTC.

The V and J genes are TRBV7-3 and TRBJ2-5, with a tentative D call TRBD2 (5 bases). CDR3 length equals 13 residues. V dropped 5 bases and J dropped 4 bases, with 11 bases sitting between them. The germline CDR1 and CDR2 sequences are SGHTA and FQGTGA. CDR3 in amino acids: CASSKSAGETQYF. DNA of the CDR3: TGTGCCAGCAGCAAAAGTGCGGGAGAGACCCAGTACTTC.

The chain couples TRBV19 to TRBJ1-1; D gene uncertain. The CDR3 extends over 13 amino acids. The germline CDR1 and CDR2 sequences are LNHDA and SQIVND (reference sequence). Trimming left V 1 base short and J 0 bases short, with 3 bases between. The CDR3 DNA reads TGTGCCAGTAGTATAGTAATGAACACTGAAGCTTTCTTT. Translated, it gives CASSIVMNTEAFF.

This rearrangement joins TRBV5-1 to TRBJ1-1, with 10 nucleotides matching TRBD1. The CDR3 spans 16 residues. V dropped 0 bases and J dropped 3; count of bases not matched to a gene: 5. Germline values: CDR1 SGHRS, CDR2 YFSETQ. DNA for the CDR3: TGCGCCAGCAGCTTGGGGGGGACAGGGGCTCACACTGAAGCTTTCTTT. It is translated as CASSLGGTGAHTEAFF.

The chain couples TRBV6-5 to TRBJ2-1, with 9 positions matching TRBD2. The CDR3 consists of 14 residues. Germline CDR1 is MNHEY and CDR2 is SVGAGI. The V gene end was trimmed by 8 bases and the J gene end by 7 bases; junction bases not matched to a gene: 9. The CDR3 DNA is TGTGCCAGCCGCGGCCTAGCGGGGTCGAATGAGCAGTTCTTC. It codes for CASRGLAGSNEQFF.

The chain employs TRBV7-2 and TRBJ1-2; 8 bases agree with TRBD1. V was clipped by 5 bases and J by 7 bases; unmatched bases: 9. The CDR3 runs 14 residues. Per the germline V gene, CDR1 is SGHTA and CDR2 is FQGNSA. The CDR3 DNA reads TGTGCCAGCAGCGGACAGGGAACACTGGGTGGCTACACCTTC. Translation gives CASSGQGTLGGYTF.

The chain uses TRBV5-1 and TRBJ2-2; TRBD1 matches at 11 bases. V shed 0 bases, J shed 5 bases, and the junction held 3 bases outside the gene matches. The CDR3 is made up of 16 amino acids. CDR1 and CDR2 (germline): SGHRS, YFSETQ. CDR3 sequence (DNA): TGCGCCAGCAGCTTGGCGGACAGGGGGCTTACCGGGGAGCTGTTTTTT. Protein sequence: CASSLADRGLTGELFF.

The chain employs TRBV6-1 and TRBJ1-3, with a tentative D call TRBD1 (5 bases). The CDR3 totals 18 residues. Germline CDR1 reads MNHNS; CDR2 reads SASEGT. Trimming removed 0 bases from V and 0 bases from J, with 15 bases in between. CDR3 sequence (DNA): TGTGCCAGCAGTGAAGCGCAGGGAGGGCTTAGCTCTGGAAACACCATATATTTT. It codes for CASSEAQGGLSSGNTIYF.

The CDR3 DNA sequence: TGTGCCACATTTGAGGGATGGCCTAATACTGGGGCCAACGTCCTGACTTTC. Protein: CATFEGWPNTGANVLTF. The chain combines TRBV19 with TRBJ2-6; maybe TRBD2 (5 bases). This CDR3 comprises 17 residues. V was cut by 10 bases and J by 2 bases, with 21 bases left in between. Germline V CDR1 and CDR2: LNHDA, SQIVND (reference sequence).

This clone came up a few times. The chain uses TRBV7-8 and TRBJ2-2; TRBD1 aligns across 7 bases. This CDR3 has 17 amino acids. CDR1 and CDR2 (germline): SGHVS, FQNEAQ. V was pared by 5 bases and J by 4 bases, with 13 bases of the junction left unmatched. Written as DNA, the CDR3 is TGTGCCAGCAGCCTAAAGACAGGGTTTCGGGCCACCGGGGAGCTGTTTTTT. Its protein is CASSLKTGFRATGELFF.

The genes are TRBV18 and TRBJ2-7, with TRBD2 matching 8 bases. The CDR3 length is 14 residues. CDR1 and CDR2 from the germline V gene are KGHSH and LQKENI. Trimming removed 3 bases from V and 1 base from J; junction bases left unmatched: 2. This chain's CDR3 is CASSPASGSYEQYF. The CDR3 bases are TGTGCCAGCTCACCGGCTAGCGGGTCCTACGAGCAGTACTTC. The variable domain in full, with the rest retrieved from reference TRBV18 and TRBJ2-7, is NAGVMQNPRHLVRRRGQEARLRCSPMKGHSHVYWYRQLPEEGLKFMVYLQKENIIDESGMPKERFSAEFPKEGPSILRIQQVVRGDSAAYFCASSPASGSYEQYFGPGTRLTVT.